This T cell receptor beta chain stems from a study of T cells in localized non-small cell lung cancer. Study observations and caveats: Among blood samples, higher T cell density accompanied longer overall survival. There were a median roughly 61 of the top 100 tumor clones appearing in adjacent lung. Uninvolved adjacent lung showed higher T cell clonality than tumor.

The CDR3 contains 15 residues. The junction had 2 bases not matched to a gene; V was cut back by 3 bases and J by 2 bases. Per germline, CDR1 MGHRA and CDR2 YSYEKL. This clone ranks as medium-sized (0.01 to 0.1%). What it binds is unknown. Sequencing was performed with immunoSEQ multiplex PCR; in TCRdb, only in-frame clones are kept and a portion is missing. In the table there are 2,500 to 3,000 clones, 20% to 25% of which are singletons. V is TRBV4-1 and J is TRBJ1-3; 9 nucleotides agree with TRBD1. Sequencing was performed on lung tumor tissue, taken before any cancer treatment. This clonotype was obtained from a man aged 35-69 years with stage II lung adenocarcinoma. CDR3 in DNA: TGCGCCAGCAGCCAGGGACAGGGCCCTGGAAACACCATATATTTT. Protein: CASSQGQGPGNTIYF.